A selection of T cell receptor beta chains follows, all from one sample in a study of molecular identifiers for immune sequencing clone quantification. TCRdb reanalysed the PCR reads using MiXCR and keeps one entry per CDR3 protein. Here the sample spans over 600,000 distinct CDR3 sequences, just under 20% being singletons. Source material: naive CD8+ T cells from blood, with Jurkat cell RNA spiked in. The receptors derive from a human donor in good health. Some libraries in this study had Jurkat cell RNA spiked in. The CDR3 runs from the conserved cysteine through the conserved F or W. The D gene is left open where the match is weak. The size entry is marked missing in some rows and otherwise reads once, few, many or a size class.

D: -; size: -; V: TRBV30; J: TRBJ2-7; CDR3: CAWGRTNYEQYF; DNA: TGTGCCTGGGGACGGACCAACTACGAGCAGTACTTC
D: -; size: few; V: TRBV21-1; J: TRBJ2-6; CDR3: CASSKVAVLRSGANVLTF; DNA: TGTGCCAGCAGCAAAGTAGCAGTCTTACGCTCTGGGGCCAACGTCCTGACTTTC
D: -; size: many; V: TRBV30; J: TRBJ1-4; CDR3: CALHRSSATNEKLFF; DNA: TGTGCCCTCCATCGGAGCTCAGCAACTAATGAAAAACTGTTTTTT
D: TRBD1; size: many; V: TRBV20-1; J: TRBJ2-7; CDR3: CSGTGTGTYEQYF; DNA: TGCAGTGGGACCGGGACAGGGACGTACGAGCAGTACTTC
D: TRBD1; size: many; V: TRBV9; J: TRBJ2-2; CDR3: CASSEPRDRANTGELFF; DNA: TGTGCCAGCAGCGAGCCCCGGGACAGGGCGAACACCGGGGAGCTGTTTTTT
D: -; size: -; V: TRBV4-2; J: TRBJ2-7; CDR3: CASSHDGRGSSYEQYF; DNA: TGTGCCAGCAGCCATGATGGGCGTGGGAGCTCCTACGAGCAGTACTTC
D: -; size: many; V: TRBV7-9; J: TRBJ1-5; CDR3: CASSHQGQPQHF; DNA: TGTGCCAGCAGTCATCAGGGGCAGCCCCAGCATTTT
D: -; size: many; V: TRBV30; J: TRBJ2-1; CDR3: CAWSVPGSGNEQFF; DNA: TGTGCCTGGAGTGTACCCGGGAGTGGCAATGAGCAGTTCTTC
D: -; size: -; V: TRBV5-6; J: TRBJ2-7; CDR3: CASRRIDPYEQYF; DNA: TGTGCCAGCAGGCGTATAGACCCCTACGAGCAGTACTTC
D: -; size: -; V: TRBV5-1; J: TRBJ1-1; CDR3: CASGLAQGFHTEAFF; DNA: TGCGCCAGCGGCTTGGCCCAGGGTTTTCACACTGAAGCTTTCTTT
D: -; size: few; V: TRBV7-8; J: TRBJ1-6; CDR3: CASSLLRDTGAPLHF; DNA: TGTGCCAGCAGCTTACTACGGGACACCGGGGCACCCCTCCACTTT
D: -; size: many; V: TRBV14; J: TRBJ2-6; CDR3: CASSQDNPRRGANVLTF; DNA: TGTGCCAGCAGCCAAGATAATCCCCGGAGAGGGGCCAACGTCCTGACTTTC
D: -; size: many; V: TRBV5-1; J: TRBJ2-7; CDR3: CASSPGGHEQYF; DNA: TGCGCCAGCAGCCCCGGGGGGCACGAGCAGTACTTC
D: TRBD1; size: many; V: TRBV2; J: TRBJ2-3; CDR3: CASKGPGGDDTQYF; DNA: TGTGCCAGCAAGGGTCCAGGGGGCGACGATACGCAGTATTTT
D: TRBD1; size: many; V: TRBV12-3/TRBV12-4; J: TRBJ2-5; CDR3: CASSQFSGGETQYF; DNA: TGTGCCAGCAGTCAGTTCTCAGGGGGAGAGACCCAGTACTTC
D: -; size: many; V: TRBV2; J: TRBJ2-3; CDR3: CASRSLVGTDTQYF; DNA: TGTGCCAGCAGGTCACTAGTGGGCACAGATACGCAGTATTTT
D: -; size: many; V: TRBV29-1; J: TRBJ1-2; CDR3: CSARVPTSYGYTF; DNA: TGCAGCGCCCGTGTCCCAACTTCGTATGGCTACACCTTC
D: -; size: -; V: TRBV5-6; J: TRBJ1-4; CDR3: CASSLEEGTDGGEKLFF; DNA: TGTGCCAGCAGCTTGGAGGAGGGTACAGACGGGGGCGAAAAACTGTTTTTT
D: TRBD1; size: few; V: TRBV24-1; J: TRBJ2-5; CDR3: CATSDFQGAKTQYF; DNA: TGTGCCACCAGTGATTTCCAGGGGGCGAAGACCCAGTACTTC
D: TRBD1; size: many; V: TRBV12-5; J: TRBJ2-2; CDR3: CASGGDRGSAGELFF; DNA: TGTGCTAGTGGAGGGGACAGGGGTTCCGCCGGGGAGCTGTTTTTT
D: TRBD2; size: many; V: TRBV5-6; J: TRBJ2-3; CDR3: CASSALAGSTDTQYF; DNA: TGTGCCAGCAGCGCTTTAGCGGGAAGCACAGATACGCAGTATTTT
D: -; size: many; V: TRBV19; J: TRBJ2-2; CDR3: CASSIQSTGELFF; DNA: TGTGCCAGTAGTATCCAAAGCACCGGGGAGCTGTTTTTT
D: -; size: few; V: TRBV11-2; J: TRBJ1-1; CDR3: CASSLRSLTEAFF; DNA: TGTGCCAGCAGCTTGCGCTCCCTCACTGAAGCTTTCTTT
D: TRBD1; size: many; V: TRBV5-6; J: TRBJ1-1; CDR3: CASSLGDRAGTEAFF; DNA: TGTGCCAGCAGCTTGGGGGACAGGGCCGGCACTGAAGCTTTCTTT